The clone carrying this T cell receptor beta chain was detected many times. The antigen is not known. This CDR3 spans 17 amino acids. The germline CDR1 and CDR2 sequences are MNHEY and SVGEGT. The V and J ends lost 2 bases and 2 bases, in that order; junction bases with no gene match: 11. Used for diagnoses were clinical symptoms, serum thyroxine and TRAb, thyroid ultrasound and orbital computed tomography. A roughly 10 ml volume of fresh peripheral blood provided the PBMCs. The data stem from a study of T cells in Graves' hyperthyroidism and ophthalmopathy. About the study: Peripheral blood collection took place at initial diagnosis, before any treatment. The study, taken as a whole, reports: A model of 13 V-J pairs discriminated ophthalmopathy from stable hyperthyroidism.

TCR beta CDR3 regions were amplified from RNA. An initial round of RT-PCR targeting the TCR CDR3 relied on the HTBI primer set. TCRdb itself ran the multiplex PCR reads through MiXCR, one entry per CDR3 protein. In the table there are more than 150,000 distinct CDR3 sequences, approximately 17% of which are singletons. Sequences were obtained from blood. This clonotype was obtained from a woman between 50 and 59 years old with Graves' hyperthyroidism. The chain employs TRBV6-2 or TRBV6-3 and TRBJ2-7, with 8 nucleotides matching TRBD2. CDR3 protein: CASSYPHYSGETYEQYF. The CDR3 nucleotides are TGTGCCAGCAGTTACCCTCACTATAGCGGGGAAACCTACGAGCAGTACTTC.